This section outlines one TCR beta chain sequence together with its context. The data were obtained in a study of shared clonotypes between healthy human individuals. Profiling relied on immunoSEQ multiplex PCR, and the TCRdb table lists in-frame clones only, not all of them. The sample lists over a million clones; more than 95% were seen once. CDR3 length: 13 amino acids. Germline V gives CDR1 LNHNV, CDR2 YYDKDF (reference sequence). Trimming pared 1 base from V and 4 bases from J, leaving 7 bases between. The clonotype was recovered from a man aged 25 to 45 in good health. The chain carries TRBV15 and TRBJ2-5, with D hard to call. Sequences were obtained from naive CD4+ T cells sorted from blood. Subset here: CD45RA+ positively selected. The CDR3 is CATSRVSGETQYF. For the CDR3, the DNA is TGTGCCACCAGCAGAGTGTCGGGAGAGACCCAGTACTTC.